Presented here are 14 T cell receptor beta chains from one specimen sequenced in a study of response to subunit inactivated influenza vaccine. TCRdb recomputed calls from the RT-PCR reads with MiXCR, one row per CDR3 protein. Seen here are 500,000 to 600,000 distinct CDR3 sequences, around 15% observed once, and the top ten hold 11%. The sample here was PBMCs from blood, taken roughly 12 days after vaccination. These receptors all come from a middle-aged man who received an inactivated influenza vaccine.

The rearrangement links TRBV20-1 to TRBJ2-5; D gene ambiguous. CDR1 is DFQATT, CDR2 SNEGSKA, per germline (reference sequence). The CDR3 is made up of 14 amino acids. The ends were cut back, 2 bases at V and 7 bases at J, with 17 bases in the middle. The CDR3 loop is CSARRLDRPWTQYF. CDR3 DNA sequence: TGCAGTGCTAGACGACTCGACCGACCCTGGACCCAGTACTTC.

The table lists this clonotype with a few counts. J is TRBJ2-7 and V is TRBV20-1; 10 bases agree with TRBD2. The CDR3 runs 13 residues. Germline V CDR1 and CDR2: DFQATT, SNEGSKA (reference sequence). J lost 4 bases, V lost 6 bases, and 6 bases had no gene match. CDR3 residues: CSAGGTSAYEQYF. CDR3 nucleotide sequence: TGCAGTGCAGGCGGGACTAGCGCGTACGAGCAGTACTTC.

This clonotype came up many times. The genes are TRBV9 and TRBJ2-7; 10 nucleotides agree with TRBD1. V lost 3 bases and J lost 4; bases outside the gene matches: 10. The CDR3 is made up of 16 amino acids. The germline gives CDR1 SGDLS, CDR2 YYNGEE. The CDR3 DNA follows: TGTGCCAGCAGCGCCGGGGGGACAGGGGCAATATACGAGCAGTACTTC. Translation: CASSAGGTGAIYEQYF.

This CDR3 is CASRDLGGSSTDTQYF. The CDR3 nucleotides are TGTGCCAGCAGGGACCTCGGTGGATCTAGCACAGATACGCAGTATTTT. The chain combines TRBV2 with TRBJ2-3; no clear D gene. V dropped 6 bases and J dropped 0 bases, with 16 bases sitting between them. Germline values: CDR1 SNHLY, CDR2 FYNNEI. The CDR3 has 16 amino acids. Looking up the rest from reference TRBV2 and TRBJ2-3 gives the full variable domain: EPEVTQTPSHQVTQMGQEVILRCVPISNHLYFYWYRQILGQKVEFLVSFYNNEISEKSEIFDDQFSVERPDGSNFTLKIRSTKLEDSAMYFCASRDLGGSSTDTQYFGPGTRLTVL.

This clonotype was found a few times. The rearrangement joins TRBV4-3 to TRBJ1-2; D unclear. Germline V lookup: CDR1 LGHNA, CDR2 YSLEER. This CDR3 comprises 15 residues. Trimming shortened V by 0 bases and J by 4 bases, and 12 bases separated the two germline ends. Written as DNA, the CDR3 is TGCGCCAGCAGCCAAGATTTATGGAGGTTCTATGGCTACACCTTC. This sequence encodes CASSQDLWRFYGYTF.

The chain uses TRBV12-3 or TRBV12-4 and TRBJ2-2; 8 bases agree with TRBD2. Trimming took 6 bases from V and 4 from J; bases not matched to a gene: 10. This CDR3 has 16 residues. CDR3 sequence: CASRAALADFTGELFF. CDR3 coding DNA: TGTGCCAGCAGGGCAGCACTAGCGGATTTCACCGGGGAGCTGTTTTTT.

J is TRBJ2-7 and V is TRBV18, with a possible D match to TRBD1 (6 bases). The CDR3 extends over 14 amino acids. V was pared by 0 bases and J by 2 bases, with 8 bases between. Germline CDR1 KGHSH, CDR2 LQKENI. The DNA of the CDR3 is TGTGCCAGCTCACCACCCAACAGGGCCTACGAGCAGTACTTC. Its protein is CASSPPNRAYEQYF.

V is TRBV12-3 or TRBV12-4 and J is TRBJ2-7, with D maybe TRBD1 (5 bases). The CDR3 has 17 residues. Trimming stripped 3 bases from V and 1 base from J, with 19 bases between. The CDR3 nucleotides are TGTGCCAGCAGTTTGGGCACAACAGGCGTCCTATCCTACGAGCAGTACTTC. Translating it yields CASSLGTTGVLSYEQYF.

The J gene is TRBJ2-2, the V gene TRBV4-3, with D hard to call. Trimming left V 0 bases short and J 3 bases short, with 5 bases between. Germline V gives CDR1 LGHNA, CDR2 YSLEER. The CDR3 covers 14 residues. CDR3 bases: TGCGCCAGCAGCCAAGATTCGTACACCGGGGAGCTGTTTTTT. The encoded protein is CASSQDSYTGELFF.

This clonotype was counted a few times. The chain is built from TRBV12-3 or TRBV12-4 and TRBJ2-1, with 7 nucleotides matching TRBD2. The CDR3 runs to 17 residues. Unmatched junction bases numbered 12, after V lost 7 bases and J lost 0 bases. The CDR3 spells CASTIGSSGASYNEQFF. CDR3 in DNA: TGTGCCAGCACCATTGGGTCAAGCGGGGCCTCCTACAATGAGCAGTTCTTC.

In its sample, this clonotype was seen a few times. The V call is TRBV4-3, the J call TRBJ1-1; D ambiguous. Germline values: CDR1 LGHNA, CDR2 YSLEER. V was shortened by 1 base and J by 4 bases, with 7 bases between the two germline ends. The CDR3 has 13 amino acids. This chain's CDR3 is CASSQGTRTEAFF. CDR3 in DNA: TGCGCCAGCAGCCAAGGGACCCGCACTGAAGCTTTCTTT.

This clonotype has at least ten counts. This chain's CDR3 is CASSPGTSKETQYF. The DNA of the CDR3 is TGCGCCAGCAGTCCCGGGACTAGTAAAGAGACCCAGTACTTC. The V gene is TRBV5-1, the J gene TRBJ2-5; 8 nucleotides line up with TRBD2. Germline CDR1 SGHRS, CDR2 YFSETQ. The trim removed 5 bases at V and 3 bases at J, leaving 6 bases unmatched. The CDR3 extends over 14 amino acids.

The sample holds a few counts of this clonotype. The chain employs TRBV20-1 and TRBJ1-2, with 11 bases identical to TRBD1. This CDR3 is built from 15 residues. Germline-derived CDR1 and CDR2 are DFQATT and SNEGSKA (reference sequence). J was trimmed by 6 bases and V by 7 bases; bases with no gene match: 13. The chain's CDR3 is CSVPGSGQGVNGYTF. CDR3 DNA sequence: TGCAGTGTCCCAGGTTCGGGACAGGGGGTGAATGGCTACACCTTC.

There are many counts of this clonotype. V usage is TRBV10-2 and J usage is TRBJ2-7, with D perhaps matching TRBD1 or TRBD2 (5 bases each). Germline V lookup: CDR1 WSHSY, CDR2 SAAADI. V dropped 8 bases and J dropped 3 bases, with 11 bases sitting between them. The CDR3 runs 12 residues. In DNA, the CDR3 is TGCGCCAGCGGGGACGGTTTCTACGAGCAGTACTTC. This translates into CASGDGFYEQYF.